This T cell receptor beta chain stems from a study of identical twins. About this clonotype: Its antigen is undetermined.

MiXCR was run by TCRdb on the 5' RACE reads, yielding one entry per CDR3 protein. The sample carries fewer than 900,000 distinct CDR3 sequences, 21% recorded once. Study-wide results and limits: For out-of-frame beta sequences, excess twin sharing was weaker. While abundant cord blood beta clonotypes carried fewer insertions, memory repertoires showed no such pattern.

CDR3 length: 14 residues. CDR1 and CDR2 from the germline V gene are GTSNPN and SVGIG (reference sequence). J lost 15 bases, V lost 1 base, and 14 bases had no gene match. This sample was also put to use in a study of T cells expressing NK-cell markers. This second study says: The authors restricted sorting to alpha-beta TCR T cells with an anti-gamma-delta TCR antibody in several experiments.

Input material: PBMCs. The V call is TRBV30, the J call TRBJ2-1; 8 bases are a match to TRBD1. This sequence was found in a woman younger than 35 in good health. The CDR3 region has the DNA TGTGCCTGGAGTGATCGGACAGGGAGTAAGGTTCGGTTCTTC. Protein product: CAWSDRTGSKVRFF.